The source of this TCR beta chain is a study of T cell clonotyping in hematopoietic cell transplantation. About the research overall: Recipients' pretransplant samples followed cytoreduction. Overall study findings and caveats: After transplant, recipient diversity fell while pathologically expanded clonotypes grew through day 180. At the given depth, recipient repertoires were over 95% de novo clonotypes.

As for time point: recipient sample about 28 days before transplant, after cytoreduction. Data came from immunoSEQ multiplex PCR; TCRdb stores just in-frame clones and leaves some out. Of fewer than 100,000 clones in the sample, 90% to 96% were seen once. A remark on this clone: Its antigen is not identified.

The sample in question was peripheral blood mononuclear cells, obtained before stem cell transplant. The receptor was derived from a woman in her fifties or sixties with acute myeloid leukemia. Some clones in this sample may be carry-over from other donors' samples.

The CDR3 region has the DNA TGTGCCTGGAGAGAATACAGCACTGAAGCTTTCTTT. Protein: CAWREYSTEAFF. The V gene is TRBV30, the J gene TRBJ1-1, with D unclear. CDR1 and CDR2 from the germline V gene are GTSNPN and SVGIG (reference sequence). The CDR3 contains 12 residues. V was trimmed by 3 bases and J by 4 bases, leaving 9 bases between them.